This TCR beta chain was identified in a study of cytomegalovirus exposure and HLA in healthy donors. This table comes from immunoSEQ multiplex PCR, and its TCRdb copy is limited to in-frame clones, with some not included. The sample lists hundreds of thousands of clones; 86% were seen once. The CDR3 covers 15 residues. Germline loops: CDR1 SGDLS, CDR2 YYNGEE. The trim removed 3 bases at V and 8 bases at J, leaving 6 bases unmatched. The chain employs TRBV9 and TRBJ2-1; 12 nucleotides agree with TRBD2. This clonotype originated in a woman aged 18-29 years in good health and CMV-seronegative. Sequencing was done on a sample of PBMCs. Written as DNA, the CDR3 is TGTGCCAGCAGCGAGACTAGCGGGAGTAGGTATGAGCAGTTCTTC. Residues: CASSETSGSRYEQFF.